The present TCR beta chain was sequenced within a study of blood T cell repertoires in COVID-19. Turning to the study itself: Whether acute or convalescent, the COVID-19 samples came from the United States, Italy and Spain. PBMCs, B-cell-depleted T cells, or T cells provided the cDNA or gDNA that made up the material.

Authors' data handling: Nucleated cell counts were estimated from reference gene primer amplification. Clones were sequenced by immunoSEQ multiplex PCR, and TCRdb holds only the in-frame ones, with some missing. That table supplies the V and J calls and clone size; D and trimming were determined from the DNA. This table has 150,000 to 200,000 clones, around 89% appearing once. The J segment lost 5 bases and the V segment lost 1 base, leaving 9 bases of the junction unmatched. Germline V gives CDR1 MGHRA, CDR2 YSYEKL. There are 18 residues in the CDR3. The table lists this clone with a count of one. This sequence was found in a young man who had recovered from COVID-19. The V call is TRBV4-1, the J call TRBJ2-1, with 12 nucleotides matching TRBD2. The sequencing input was peripheral blood. The CDR3 coding sequence is TGCGCCAGCAGCCAAGGGATGGCGACTAGCGGGAGAAACAATGAGCAGTTCTTC. The encoded protein is CASSQGMATSGRNNEQFF.